The 6 T cell receptor beta chains below come from one sample, sequenced in a study of early T cells in non-severe SARS-CoV-2 infection. Via MiXCR, TCRdb re-called the 5' RACE reads, giving one row per CDR3 protein. The sample has 26,000 or so distinct CDR3 sequences; just over 4% are singletons. Sequenced input: whole blood. The receptors were sampled from an adult who was a healthcare worker with PCR-confirmed SARS-CoV-2 infection or an uninfected control (not recorded which).

This clonotype was detected ten times or more. The chain joins TRBV11-3 to TRBJ2-3; 8 bases are shared with TRBD1. V trimming: 1 base; J trimming: 3 bases; junction bases outside the gene matches: 3. The CDR3 totals 15 residues. Germline V gives CDR1 SGHNT, CDR2 YENEEA. CDR3 DNA sequence: TGTGCCAGCAGCTTAGGGCAGGGGGCAACAGATACGCAGTATTTT. Translated: CASSLGQGATDTQYF.

At least ten counts were recorded for this clonotype. This chain joins TRBV4-3 and TRBJ2-3; D may match TRBD1 or TRBD2 (5 bases each). Trimming shortened V by 5 bases and J by 6 bases, and 18 bases separated the two germline ends. Per the germline V gene, CDR1 is LGHNA and CDR2 is YSLEER. This CDR3 comprises 15 residues. The CDR3 here is CASSRGGSRTDTQYF. The CDR3 nucleotides read TGCGCCAGCAGCAGGGGCGGGTCACGGACCGATACGCAGTATTTT.

This clonotype was counted many times. This chain's CDR3 is CASSFTPGTLYEQYF. The CDR3 DNA reads TGTGCCAGCAGCTTTACACCCGGGACACTCTACGAGCAGTACTTC. V and J are TRBV7-2 and TRBJ2-7; D is perhaps TRBD1 (6 bases). The CDR3 spans 15 residues. The V and J ends lost 3 bases and 3 bases respectively, with 15 bases between them. CDR1 and CDR2 from the germline V gene are SGHTA and FQGNSA.

J is TRBJ1-4 and V is TRBV7-9; a weak D match, TRBD1 (5 bases). The germline V gene encodes CDR1 SEHNR and CDR2 FQNEAQ (reference sequence). The V gene lost 2 bases and the J gene lost 0 bases, with 19 bases spanning the gap. CDR3 length equals 19 residues. CDR3 sequence reads: CASSLSRQGPLSTNEKLFF. CDR3 bases: TGTGCCAGCAGCTTATCCCGCCAGGGACCCTTATCAACTAATGAAAAACTGTTTTTT.

This clonotype was picked up many times. This chain joins TRBV5-1 and TRBJ2-1; 7 nucleotides line up with TRBD2. The CDR3 extends over 15 amino acids. The germline V gene encodes CDR1 SGHRS and CDR2 YFSETQ. Trimming took 0 bases from V and 4 from J; bases not matched to a gene: 4. The CDR3 coding sequence is TGCGCCAGCAGCTTGGGTCTAGCGGAGTACAATGAGCAGTTCTTC. Its protein is CASSLGLAEYNEQFF.

The chain joins TRBV6-2 or TRBV6-3 to TRBJ2-2; 8 bases are shared with TRBD2. The length of the CDR3 is 19 residues. After removal of 0 bases from V and 6 bases from J, the junction contained 15 bases not matched to a gene. Germline loops: CDR1 MNHEY, CDR2 SVGEGT. CDR3 sequence reads: CASSYSSGLRGVSPGELFF. CDR3 bases: TGTGCCAGCAGTTACTCGAGTGGTTTGCGGGGGGTGTCACCCGGGGAGCTGTTTTTT.